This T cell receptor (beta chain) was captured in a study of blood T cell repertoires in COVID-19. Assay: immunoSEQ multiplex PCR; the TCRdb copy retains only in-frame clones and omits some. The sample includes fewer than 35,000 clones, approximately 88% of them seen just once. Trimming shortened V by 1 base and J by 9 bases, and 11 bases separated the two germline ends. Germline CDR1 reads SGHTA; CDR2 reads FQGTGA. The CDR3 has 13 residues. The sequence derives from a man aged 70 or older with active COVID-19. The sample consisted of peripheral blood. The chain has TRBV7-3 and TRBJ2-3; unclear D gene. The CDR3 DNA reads TGTGCCAGCAGCTTAAAGCCGGGTAACACGCAGTATTTT. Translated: CASSLKPGNTQYF.